One sample yielded the 30 T cell receptor beta chains listed below, sequenced in a study of T cells after yellow fever vaccination. In TCRdb, the 5' RACE reads were re-called with MiXCR into one record per CDR3 protein. Of 620,000 or so distinct CDR3 sequences listed, roughly a sixth are singletons. The sample was PBMCs, taken about 5 days after the first yellow fever vaccination. These receptor sequences come from a man in his late teens or twenties who received the YFV17D yellow fever vaccine.

This clonotype was detected only a few times. The chain joins TRBV11-2 to TRBJ2-2, with 8 bases matching TRBD1. The CDR3 is made up of 16 amino acids. Looked up from germline, CDR1 is SGHAT and CDR2 is FQNNGV. With 5 bases clipped from V and 3 bases from J, the junction kept 8 bases outside the gene matches. This CDR3 is CASSADRGFDTGELFF. The CDR3 DNA reads as TGTGCCAGCAGCGCCGACAGGGGATTCGACACCGGGGAGCTGTTTTTT.

This clonotype was detected once. The genes are TRBV19 and TRBJ2-5; TRBD1 might be the D (5 bases). CDR1 is LNHDA, CDR2 SQIVND, per germline (reference sequence). Trimming left V 6 bases short and J 7 bases short, with 21 bases between. The CDR3 contains 15 residues. CDR3 residues: CASRPGLSPRGTQYF. The CDR3 DNA reads as TGTGCCAGTAGGCCGGGCCTATCGCCTAGGGGGACCCAGTACTTC.

The gene calls are TRBV7-2 and TRBJ2-3, with 8 nucleotides matching TRBD2. Germline loops: CDR1 SGHTA, CDR2 FQGNSA. The CDR3 runs 14 residues. V lost 3 bases, J lost 5 bases, and 4 bases stayed unmatched. CDR3 nucleotide sequence: TGTGCCAGCAGCTTGGCGGGGGGCCAAGATACGCAGTATTTT. This encodes CASSLAGGQDTQYF.

V is TRBV3-1 and J is TRBJ2-3; 7 positions match TRBD2. With 4 bases clipped from V and 0 bases from J, the junction kept 4 bases outside the gene matches. The CDR3 has 15 amino acids. Germline V gene data show CDR1 as LGHDT and CDR2 as YNNKEL (reference sequence). The CDR3 nucleotides read TGTGCCAGCAGCCCTACAGCGGGGAGCACAGATACGCAGTATTTT. Its translation is CASSPTAGSTDTQYF.

This clonotype has just a few counts. This chain links TRBV6-5 with TRBJ2-1; D is uncertain. Germline CDR1 is MNHEY and CDR2 is SVGAGI. The V end was cut by 3 bases, the J end by 6 bases, with 9 bases between. This CDR3 is built from 13 residues. The CDR3 region has the DNA TGTGCCAGCAGTTATGGTCTTTCCAATGAGCAGTTCTTC. It specifies CASSYGLSNEQFF.

This clonotype has only a few counts. As DNA, the CDR3 is TGTGCCAGCAGTTACTCGAGGATAACCGGGGAGCTGTTTTTT. The encoded protein is CASSYSRITGELFF. The chain uses TRBV6-5 and TRBJ2-2, with D unresolved. Trimming pared 0 bases from V and 5 bases from J, leaving 7 bases between. The CDR3 runs to 14 residues. The germline CDR1 and CDR2 sequences are MNHEY and SVGAGI.

A note on this clonotype: A junction end diverges from the germline sequence, so it may reflect a read error. The chain employs TRBV5-1 and TRBJ2-5, with 7 bases identical to TRBD2. Germline CDR1 reads SGHRS; CDR2 reads YFSETQ. The CDR3 loop spans 14 amino acids. CDR3 bases: TGCGCCAGCAGCGAGGGGCTAGCGGAAGAGGCCCAGTACTTC. Translated, it gives CASSEGLAEEAQYF.

In its sample, this clonotype was seen a few times. V usage is TRBV19 and J usage is TRBJ2-7; D uncertain. Germline lookup yields CDR1 LNHDA and CDR2 SQIVND (reference sequence). This CDR3 has 15 residues. V lost 1 base and J lost 2, with 12 bases in between. The CDR3 sequence: CASSIGVGSTYEQYF. The CDR3 region has the DNA TGTGCCAGTAGTATAGGGGTCGGATCCACCTACGAGCAGTACTTC.

The chain couples TRBV6-8 to TRBJ1-3; the D is unclear. The V end lost 0 bases, the J end lost 5 bases, and 11 bases lay between the germline ends. The CDR3 runs to 15 residues. CDR1 is MNHGY, CDR2 SAAAGT, per germline. The CDR3 region is CASSYSRWARNTIYF. The CDR3, as DNA: TGTGCCAGCAGTTACTCGAGATGGGCCCGAAACACCATATATTTT.

The chain uses TRBV28 and TRBJ1-1, with 11 bases identical to TRBD1. Per the germline V gene, CDR1 is MDHEN and CDR2 is SYDVKM. The V segment lost 11 bases and the J segment 4 bases; nucleotides outside the gene matches: 9. CDR3 size: 14 residues. CDR3 in DNA: TGTGCCGCGAGGACAGGGGGCGGTTTCACTGAAGCTTTCTTT. Translation: CAARTGGGFTEAFF.

This clonotype was observed at least ten times. The chain carries TRBV7-8 and TRBJ2-1, with TRBD2 as a possible D gene (5 bases). Per the germline V gene, CDR1 is SGHVS and CDR2 is FQNEAQ. Trimming removed 2 bases at V and 3 bases at J, with 5 bases between. The CDR3 sequence is 13 residues long. This CDR3 reads CASSLSGYNEQFF. The CDR3, as DNA: TGTGCCAGCAGCTTAAGCGGCTACAATGAGCAGTTCTTC.

This clonotype was seen a few times. The chain recombines TRBV7-8 with TRBJ2-1, with 15 bases aligning to TRBD2. V shed 5 bases and J 4 bases; nucleotides not matched to a gene: 9. CDR3 length: 18 residues. Looked up from germline, CDR1 is SGHVS and CDR2 is FQNEAQ. CDR3 residues: CASSGWTSGGAEYNEQFF. The CDR3 DNA reads as TGTGCCAGCAGCGGATGGACTAGCGGGGGGGCCGAGTACAATGAGCAGTTCTTC.

This clonotype was counted once. CDR3: CASSSTRVSNTEAFF. Here the CDR3 DNA reads TGTGCCAGCAGCTCTACCCGGGTCAGTAACACTGAAGCTTTCTTT. The chain couples TRBV7-6 to TRBJ1-1; D is ambiguous. Germline V CDR1 and CDR2: SGHVS, FNYEAQ. V gave up 4 bases and J gave up 2 bases, with 14 bases separating them. The CDR3 runs 15 residues.

This clonotype was recorded many times. V usage is TRBV6-1 and J usage is TRBJ1-2; possible D gene TRBD1, 6 bases. Trimming pared 3 bases from V and 3 bases from J, leaving 11 bases between. Per the germline V gene, CDR1 is MNHNS and CDR2 is SASEGT. The CDR3 is 14 amino acids. The CDR3 loop is CASSDRGNDYGYTF. The CDR3 region has the DNA TGTGCCAGCAGTGACAGGGGAAACGACTATGGCTACACCTTC.

In this sample, this clonotype turned up a few times. The chain recombines TRBV11-1 with TRBJ2-1; D is perhaps TRBD2 (6 bases). V dropped 5 bases and J dropped 6 bases, with 26 bases sitting between them. The germline V gene encodes CDR1 SGHAT and CDR2 FQDESV (reference sequence). CDR3 length equals 18 residues. Here the CDR3 reads CASSGVVQAGRIPNEQFF. The CDR3 bases are TGTGCCAGCAGCGGTGTCGTTCAGGCAGGGAGGATACCCAATGAGCAGTTCTTC.

The J gene is TRBJ2-2, the V gene TRBV19, with D uncertain. Germline CDR1 is LNHDA and CDR2 is SQIVND (reference sequence). The CDR3 consists of 15 residues. Trimming shortened V by 7 bases and J by 4 bases, and 16 bases separated the two germline ends. The CDR3 loop reads CASTIHRRGTGELFF. The CDR3 bases are TGTGCCAGTACCATTCATCGGAGAGGCACCGGGGAGCTGTTTTTT. The variable domain in full, with the rest retrieved from reference TRBV19 and TRBJ2-2, is DGGITQSPKYLFRKEGQNVTLSCEQNLNHDAMYWYRQDPGQGLRLIYYSQIVNDFQKGDIAEGYSVSREKKESFPLTVTSAQKNPTAFYLCASTIHRRGTGELFFGEGSRLTVL.

This clonotype was observed a few times. The gene calls are TRBV6-2 or TRBV6-3 and TRBJ1-2; no reliable D call. This CDR3 is 11 amino acids long. V lost 9 bases to trimming and J lost 4 bases, with 9 bases between them. Per the germline V gene, CDR1 is MNHEY and CDR2 is SVGEGT. The CDR3 loop reads CASSGFYGYTF. The CDR3 DNA follows: TGTGCCAGTTCCGGATTCTATGGCTACACCTTC.

As DNA, the CDR3 is TGTGCCAGCTCAGCCGGGACAGGGGGCGTGCAGCCCCAGCATTTT. Translating it yields CASSAGTGGVQPQHF. The chain uses TRBV18 and TRBJ1-5, with 12 nucleotides matching TRBD1. The trim removed 5 bases at V and 7 bases at J, leaving 6 bases unmatched. Germline V gives CDR1 KGHSH, CDR2 LQKENI. This CDR3 spans 15 amino acids.

V usage is TRBV10-3 and J usage is TRBJ1-1; D is ambiguous. The CDR3 sequence is 14 residues long. V was trimmed by 2 bases and J by 0 bases, leaving 7 bases between them. Germline CDR1 reads ENHRY; CDR2 reads SYGVKD. The CDR3 DNA reads as TGTGCCATCAGTGAGAGTGGGGTGAACACTGAAGCTTTCTTT. Translated, it gives CAISESGVNTEAFF.

This clonotype turned up a few times. The chain uses TRBV12-3 or TRBV12-4 and TRBJ1-1, with D unresolved. V shed 7 bases and J shed 5 bases, with 8 bases lying between them. CDR3 length equals 11 residues. The CDR3 bases are TGTGCCAGCACAAAAGGTACTGAAGCTTTCTTT. Its protein is CASTKGTEAFF.

The chain employs TRBV12-3 or TRBV12-4 and TRBJ2-3; the match to TRBD1 covers 8 bases. This CDR3 has 14 amino acids. V shed 7 bases, J shed 2 bases, and the junction held 5 bases outside the gene matches. Written as DNA, the CDR3 is TGTGCCAGCACTCTGGGACAGGACACAGATACGCAGTATTTT. This translates into CASTLGQDTDTQYF.

The chain has TRBV30 and TRBJ2-5, with D unresolved. The germline V gene has CDR1 GTSNPN and CDR2 SVGIG (reference sequence). Trimming cost V 2 bases and J 1 base, with 2 bases left between them. The CDR3 contains 11 residues. DNA for the CDR3: TGTGCCTGGAGTCCCCAAGAGACCCAGTACTTC. Protein product: CAWSPQETQYF. The full variable domain, completed using reference TRBV30 and TRBJ2-5, is SQTIHQWPATLVQPVGSPLSLECTVEGTSNPNLYWYRQAAGRGLQLLFYSVGIGQISSEVPQNLSASRPQDRQFILSSKKLLLSDSGFYLCAWSPQETQYFGPGTRLLVL.

In its sample, this clonotype was seen a few times. This chain links TRBV5-1 with TRBJ2-1; D is possibly TRBD1 or TRBD2 (5 bases each). The CDR3 runs to 16 residues. With 4 bases removed from V and 3 bases from J, the gap between germline ends came to 17 bases. Germline V CDR1 and CDR2: SGHRS, YFSETQ. The DNA for the CDR3 is TGCGCCAGCAGCCTGGGGACGGCCGACCTCTACAATGAGCAGTTCTTC. It is translated as CASSLGTADLYNEQFF.

This clonotype has a count of ten or more. The chain has TRBV3-1 and TRBJ2-7, with TRBD1 matching 7 bases. J was trimmed by 3 bases and V by 2 bases; bases with no gene match: 7. Looked up from germline, CDR1 is LGHDT and CDR2 is YNNKEL (reference sequence). The CDR3 has 15 residues. CDR3 DNA: TGTGCCAGCAGCCAATTCCTAGGGGGCGGCTACGAGCAGTACTTC. It codes for CASSQFLGGGYEQYF.

The chain is built from TRBV12-3 or TRBV12-4 and TRBJ1-3, with D perhaps TRBD1 (5 bases). The CDR3 length is 16 residues. Trimming cost V 4 bases and J 2 bases, with 15 bases left between them. The CDR3 sequence is CASSWTQGGAGNTIYF. DNA for the CDR3: TGTGCCAGCAGTTGGACCCAGGGTGGGGCTGGAAACACCATATATTTT.

In its sample, this clonotype was seen many times. J is TRBJ1-1 and V is TRBV20-1, with 7 bases matching TRBD1. CDR1 and CDR2 from the germline V gene are DFQATT and SNEGSKA (reference sequence). V gave up 3 bases and J gave up 1 base; unmatched junction bases: 8. The CDR3 covers 15 residues. This CDR3 reads CSASDRRGANTEAFF. The CDR3, as DNA: TGCAGTGCTAGTGATCGCAGGGGGGCGAACACTGAAGCTTTCTTT.

This clonotype was observed a single time. The genes are TRBV29-1 and TRBJ2-7; D gene unclear. V lost 0 bases, J lost 2 bases, and 11 bases lay in between. Germline V lookup: CDR1 SQVTM, CDR2 ANQGSEA. The CDR3 loop spans 14 amino acids. For the CDR3, the DNA is TGCAGCGTTGAAGAAGGGTCAAAACCCTACGAGCAGTACTTC. Amino acid sequence: CSVEEGSKPYEQYF.

This clonotype has a handful of counts. The CDR3 loop is CSARGGAGETQYF. For the CDR3, the DNA is TGCAGTGCTAGAGGGGGGGCGGGAGAGACCCAGTACTTC. This chain links TRBV20-1 with TRBJ2-5, with D possibly being TRBD1 or TRBD2 (6 bases each). The V end lost 1 base, the J end lost 4 bases, and 10 bases lay between the germline ends. CDR1 is DFQATT, CDR2 SNEGSKA, per germline (reference sequence). The CDR3 covers 13 residues.

As to this clonotype: This may be a read error: a much more frequent sequence differs by one nucleotide. This likely comes from a read error, as the CDR3 has no conserved phenylalanine or tryptophan at its end. The J gene is TRBJ2-1, the V gene TRBV12-3 or TRBV12-4; maybe TRBD1 (5 bases). This CDR3 has 14 residues. Trimming removed 0 bases at V and 7 bases at J, with 10 bases between. The CDR3 DNA follows: TGTGCCAGCAGTTTAGCGCTAGGGGAAAATGAGCAGTTCTTA. Translated: CASSLALGENEQFL.

The V gene is TRBV7-9, the J gene TRBJ1-1, with D possibly matching TRBD1 (6 bases). The CDR3 is 15 amino acids. V lost 0 bases and J lost 6, with 14 bases in between. Germline V gene data show CDR1 as SEHNR and CDR2 as FQNEAQ (reference sequence). The CDR3 coding sequence is TGTGCCAGCAGCTTAGCGACCTCAGGGGTAGCTGAAGCTTTCTTT. Its protein is CASSLATSGVAEAFF.